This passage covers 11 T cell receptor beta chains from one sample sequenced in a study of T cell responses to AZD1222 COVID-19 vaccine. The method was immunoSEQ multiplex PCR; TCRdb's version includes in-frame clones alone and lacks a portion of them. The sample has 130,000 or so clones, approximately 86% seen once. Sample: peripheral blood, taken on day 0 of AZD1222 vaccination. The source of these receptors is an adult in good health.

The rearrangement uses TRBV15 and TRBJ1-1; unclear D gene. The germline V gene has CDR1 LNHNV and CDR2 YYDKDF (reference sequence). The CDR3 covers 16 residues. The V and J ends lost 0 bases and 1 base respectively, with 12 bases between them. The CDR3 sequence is CATSRDRPGWNTEAFF. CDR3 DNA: TGTGCCACCAGCAGAGATAGGCCCGGGTGGAACACTGAAGCTTTCTTT.

The CDR3 DNA sequence: TGTGCCAGCAGCCACTCCCAAGCGTTAGGGGGTTCGCGAAGCAAAAACATTCAGTACTTC. Translation gives CASSHSQALGGSRSKNIQYF. V usage is TRBV4-2 and J usage is TRBJ2-4; D may be TRBD1 (6 bases). The CDR3 is 20 amino acids. Germline V gene data show CDR1 as LGHNA and CDR2 as YNFKEQ. The V gene lost 3 bases and the J gene lost 3 bases, with 27 bases spanning the gap.

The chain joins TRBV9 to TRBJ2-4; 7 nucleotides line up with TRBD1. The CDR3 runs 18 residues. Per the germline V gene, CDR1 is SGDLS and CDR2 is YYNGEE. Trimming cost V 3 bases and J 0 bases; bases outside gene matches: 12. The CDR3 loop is CASSASGTDTVAKNIQYF. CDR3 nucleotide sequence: TGTGCCAGCAGCGCCTCCGGGACAGACACCGTAGCCAAAAACATTCAGTACTTC. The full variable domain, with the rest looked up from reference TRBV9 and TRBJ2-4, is DSGVTQTPKHLITATGQRVTLRCSPRSGDLSVYWYQQSLDQGLQFLIQYYNGEERAKGNILERFSAQQFPDLHSELNLSSLELGDSALYFCASSASGTDTVAKNIQYFGAGTRLSVL.

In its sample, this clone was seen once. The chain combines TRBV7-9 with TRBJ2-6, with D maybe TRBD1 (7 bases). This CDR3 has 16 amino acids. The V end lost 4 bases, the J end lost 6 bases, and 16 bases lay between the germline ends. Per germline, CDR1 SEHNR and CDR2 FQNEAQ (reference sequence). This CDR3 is CASSSLAGGSANVLTF. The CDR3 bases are TGTGCCAGCAGCTCGCTGGCAGGGGGGTCGGCCAACGTCCTGACTTTC.

CDR3 coding DNA: TGTGCCAGCAGCATAGCTCGACAGGGAAGGTGGGGAGGATATGGCTACACCTTC. Amino acid sequence: CASSIARQGRWGGYGYTF. V usage is TRBV11-2 and J usage is TRBJ1-2, with 7 positions matching TRBD1. The V segment lost 5 bases and the J segment 5 bases; nucleotides outside the gene matches: 20. Looked up from germline, CDR1 is SGHAT and CDR2 is FQNNGV. The CDR3 is 18 amino acids.

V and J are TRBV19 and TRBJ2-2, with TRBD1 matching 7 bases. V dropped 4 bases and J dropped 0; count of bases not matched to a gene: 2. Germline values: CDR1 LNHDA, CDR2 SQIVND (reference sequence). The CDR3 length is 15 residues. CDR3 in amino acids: CASSKDRANTGELFF. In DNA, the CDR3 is TGTGCCAGTAGTAAAGACAGGGCGAACACCGGGGAGCTGTTTTTT.

The CDR3: CSVDWAGSTEAFF. Written as DNA, the CDR3 is TGCAGCGTTGATTGGGCAGGGAGCACTGAAGCTTTCTTT. The chain couples TRBV29-1 to TRBJ1-1; D may be TRBD1 (5 bases). Trimming stripped 3 bases from V and 4 bases from J, with 12 bases between. The CDR3 spans 13 residues. Looked up from germline, CDR1 is SQVTM and CDR2 is ANQGSEA.

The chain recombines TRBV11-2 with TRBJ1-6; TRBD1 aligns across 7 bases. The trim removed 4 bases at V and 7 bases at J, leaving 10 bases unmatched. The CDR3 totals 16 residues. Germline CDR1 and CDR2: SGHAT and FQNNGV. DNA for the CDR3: TGTGCCAGCAGCTCCTATAGGGGACAGAAGAATTCACCCCTCCACTTT. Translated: CASSSYRGQKNSPLHF.

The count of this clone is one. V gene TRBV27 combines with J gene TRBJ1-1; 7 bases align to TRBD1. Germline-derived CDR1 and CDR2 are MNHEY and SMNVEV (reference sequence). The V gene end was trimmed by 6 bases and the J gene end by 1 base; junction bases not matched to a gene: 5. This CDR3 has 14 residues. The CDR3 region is CASRPGTENTEAFF. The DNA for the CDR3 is TGTGCCAGCAGGCCCGGGACAGAGAACACTGAAGCTTTCTTT.

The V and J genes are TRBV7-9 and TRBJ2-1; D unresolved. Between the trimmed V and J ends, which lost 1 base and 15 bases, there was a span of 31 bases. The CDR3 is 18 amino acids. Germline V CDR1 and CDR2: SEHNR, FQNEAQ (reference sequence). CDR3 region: CASSLVMSGYGPRSWLFF. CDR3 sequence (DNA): TGTGCCAGCAGCTTAGTCATGTCGGGTTATGGTCCTCGATCGTGGCTGTTCTTC.

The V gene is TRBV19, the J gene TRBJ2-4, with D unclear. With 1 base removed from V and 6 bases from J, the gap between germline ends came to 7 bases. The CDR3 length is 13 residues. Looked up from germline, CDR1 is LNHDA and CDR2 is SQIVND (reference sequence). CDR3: CASSIGFGNIQYF. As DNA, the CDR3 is TGTGCCAGTAGTATAGGGTTTGGAAACATTCAGTACTTC.